One and the same sample provided the 8 T cell receptor beta chains below, sequenced in a study of blood T cell repertoires in COVID-19. Produced via immunoSEQ multiplex PCR; TCRdb's table is partial and in-frame only. Among approximately 120,000 clones listed, about four fifths were seen once. The sample was peripheral blood. These receptors were taken from a man at least 80 years old with acute or convalescent COVID-19.

The chain combines TRBV12-3 or TRBV12-4 with TRBJ2-1; D ambiguous. V lost 1 base to trimming and J lost 8 bases, with 3 bases between them. There are 11 residues in the CDR3. The CDR3, as DNA: TGTGCCAGCAGTTTAGGAGATGAGCAGTTCTTC. Amino acid sequence: CASSLGDEQFF.

The CDR3 here is CASSTKPGQKNYGYTF. Here the CDR3 DNA reads TGTGCCAGCAGTACTAAACCGGGACAGAAAAACTATGGCTACACCTTC. V usage is TRBV28 and J usage is TRBJ1-2; 7 positions match TRBD1. V trimming: 5 bases; J trimming: 2 bases; junction bases outside the gene matches: 11. The CDR3 extends over 16 amino acids. Germline CDR1 is MDHEN and CDR2 is SYDVKM.

This clone was detected only once. The chain uses TRBV19 and TRBJ2-5, with 11 bases identical to TRBD2. Germline CDR1 and CDR2: LNHDA and SQIVND (reference sequence). The CDR3 is 16 residues long. V gave up 4 bases and J gave up 2 bases; unmatched junction bases: 6. The CDR3 here is CASSTIAGGPQETQYF. The CDR3, as DNA: TGTGCCAGTAGTACCATAGCGGGGGGGCCTCAAGAGACCCAGTACTTC.

The chain joins TRBV5-8 to TRBJ2-3, with 14 bases that match TRBD2. The trim removed 3 bases at V and 1 base at J, leaving 4 bases unmatched. The germline V gene has CDR1 SGHTS and CDR2 YDEGEE. The CDR3 extends over 17 amino acids. CDR3 nucleotide sequence: TGTGCCAGCAGCTCCGGGACTAGCGGGGGAGGCACAGATACGCAGTATTTT. It encodes CASSSGTSGGGTDTQYF.

V is TRBV28 and J is TRBJ2-7; D not resolved. Germline lookup yields CDR1 MDHEN and CDR2 SYDVKM. Trimming stripped 5 bases from V and 0 bases from J, with 11 bases between. The length of the CDR3 is 14 residues. DNA for the CDR3: TGTGCCAGCAGTGAGTACAGCTCCTCCTACGAGCAGTACTTC. This encodes CASSEYSSSYEQYF.

J is TRBJ1-6 and V is TRBV25-1; D uncertain. Germline CDR1 MGHDK, CDR2 SYGVNS. The V end was cut by 3 bases, the J end by 9 bases, with 12 bases between. The CDR3 has 14 amino acids. The CDR3 loop reads CASSDPGMSSPLHF. Here the CDR3 DNA reads TGTGCCAGCAGTGATCCGGGGATGAGTTCACCCCTCCACTTT.

In DNA, the CDR3 is TGCGCCAGCAGCTTGTATCGGTTGGCTCCACAGGGGAACACTGAAGCTTTCTTT. This codes for CASSLYRLAPQGNTEAFF. This chain connects TRBV5-1 to TRBJ1-1; TRBD1 is a possible D gene (6 bases). CDR1 and CDR2 from the germline V gene are SGHRS and YFSETQ. V shed 1 base and J shed 1 base, with 20 bases lying between them. The CDR3 contains 18 residues.

The rearrangement links TRBV10-3 to TRBJ1-2, with 7 bases lining up with TRBD1. Looked up from germline, CDR1 is ENHRY and CDR2 is SYGVKD. The CDR3 runs to 15 residues. J gave up 7 bases and V 0 bases, and 8 bases lay outside the gene matches. The CDR3 here is CAISESMARGFGYTF. In DNA, the CDR3 is TGTGCCATCAGTGAGTCGATGGCCAGGGGGTTTGGCTACACCTTC.